Sequencing of this T cell receptor (beta chain) was carried out in a study of T cells after yellow fever vaccination. Germline loops: CDR1 MNHEY, CDR2 SMNVEV (reference sequence). V gave up 1 base and J gave up 6 bases, with 7 bases separating them. The CDR3 runs to 13 residues. TCRdb re-derived calls from the 5' RACE reads in MiXCR, one entry per CDR3 protein. The data contain some 550,000 distinct CDR3 sequences, about 19% of them singletons. Sequencing used PBMCs, obtained 15 days after the yellow fever booster vaccination. The chain joins TRBV27 to TRBJ2-1; D unresolved. The origin of this receptor is a young man who received the YFV17D yellow fever vaccine. The CDR3 is CASSLLSFNEQFF. In DNA, the CDR3 is TGTGCCAGCAGTTTATTGAGTTTCAATGAGCAGTTCTTC.